This TCR beta chain was observed in a study of blood T cell repertoires in COVID-19. Overall study context: The study drew acute and convalescent COVID-19 samples from the United States, Italy and Spain.

Libraries were prepared by immunoSEQ multiplex PCR; TCRdb keeps only in-frame clonotypes and omits some of them. The data hold some 420,000 clones, with over 75% observed a single time. Recruits, aged about 18 to 89 years, lived in 25 or so US areas. Participant-given clinical history determined each cohort assignment. Each recovered donor of Cohort 3 presented with two negative PCRs, clearance, or symptom resolution. CDR3 size: 13 residues. Germline loops: CDR1 MNHEY, CDR2 SVGAGI. With 8 bases removed from V and 8 bases from J, the gap between germline ends came to 15 bases. The sequencing input was PBMCs or T cells enriched from blood (not recorded which). The origin of this receptor is a man in his thirties or forties who had recovered from COVID-19. The chain uses TRBV6-5 and TRBJ1-4; D might be TRBD1 (5 bases). The CDR3 bases are TGTGCCAGCGACTGGGGCGTGAGGGAAAAACTGTTTTTT. Residues: CASDWGVREKLFF.